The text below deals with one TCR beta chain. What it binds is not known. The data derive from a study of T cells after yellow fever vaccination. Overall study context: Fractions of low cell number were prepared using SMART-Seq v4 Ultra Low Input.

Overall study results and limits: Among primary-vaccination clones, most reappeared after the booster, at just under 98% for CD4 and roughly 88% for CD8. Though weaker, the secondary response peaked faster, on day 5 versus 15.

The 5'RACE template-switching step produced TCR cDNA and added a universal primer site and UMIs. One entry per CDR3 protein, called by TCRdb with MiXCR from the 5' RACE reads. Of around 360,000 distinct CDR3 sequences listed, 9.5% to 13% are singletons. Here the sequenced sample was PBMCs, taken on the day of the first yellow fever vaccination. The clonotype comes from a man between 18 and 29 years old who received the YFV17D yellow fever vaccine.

The CDR3 DNA follows: TGTGCCAGCAGCGTAGGAACCCCACGGGGGTATGGCTACACCTTC. Translation gives CASSVGTPRGYGYTF. This chain joins TRBV9 and TRBJ1-2; tentative D call: TRBD1 (5 bases). CDR1 and CDR2 from the germline V gene are SGDLS and YYNGEE. V shed 0 bases and J shed 5 bases, with 14 bases lying between them. CDR3 length: 15 residues.